Following are 2 T cell receptor beta chains from one sample sequenced in a study of blood T cell repertoires in COVID-19 (dated by TCRdb to about 2020). Library preparation was by the immunoSEQ multiplex PCR assay. TCRdb's version of the immuneACCESS table is confined to in-frame rearrangements and falls short of the full clone set. An unresolved V gene accounts for under half of the shortfall where checked; the remainder is of unknown origin. A total of 80,000 or so clones appear in this sample, almost 85% of them only once. The ten largest clones represent over 7% of the sample. The source material was peripheral blood. These receptors were obtained from a human donor in a cohort sampled during active COVID-19.

This chain uses TRBV4-2 with TRBJ1-6; the D gene is possibly TRBD1 (6 bases). CDR1 is LGHNA and CDR2 is YNFKEQ in the germline V gene. Between the trimmed V and J ends, which lost 4 bases and 8 bases, there was a span of 15 bases. The CDR3 has 15 residues. This CDR3 is CASSLRTEAHSPLHF. The CDR3 nucleotides are TGTGCCAGCAGCCTCCGGACAGAAGCGCATTCACCCCTCCACTTT.

As to this clone: This CDR3 is also generated by other DNA sequences in the sample. J is TRBJ2-2 and V is TRBV5-1; D is unclear. The CDR3 covers 14 residues. Germline CDR1 and CDR2: SGHRS and YFSETQ. Trimming removed 1 base at V and 5 bases at J, with 9 bases between. This chain's CDR3 is CASSLSQKTGELFF. The CDR3, as DNA: TGCGCCAGCAGCTTGTCACAGAAAACCGGGGAGCTGTTTTTT.